The TCR beta chain under discussion was sequenced for a study of blood T cell repertoires in COVID-19. Looking at the study overall: In each case, the material was cDNA or gDNA derived from T cells, B-cell-depleted T cells, or PBMCs.

This CDR3 has 14 amino acids. Germline CDR1 and CDR2: ENHRY and SYGVKD. Trimming removed 3 bases at V and 6 bases at J, with 14 bases between. Original processing notes: Cell counts per sample came from amplifying reference gene primers. Sequenced by immunoSEQ multiplex PCR; TCRdb stores in-frame clones only, minus some. V, J and clone size were drawn from that table, and D and trimming were deduced from the DNA. The sample lists 200,000 to 250,000 clones; around four fifths were seen once. This TCR derives from a man aged 25-45 years with active or convalescent COVID-19. The sequenced material came from peripheral blood. The V gene is TRBV10-3, the J gene TRBJ1-1, with D possibly being TRBD1 (6 bases). The CDR3 reads CAISERGQVAEAFF. The DNA of the CDR3 is TGTGCCATCAGTGAAAGGGGACAAGTAGCTGAAGCTTTCTTT.